This TCR beta chain is from a study of T cells in Graves' hyperthyroidism and ophthalmopathy. This clonotype was recorded many times. Germline values: CDR1 SNHLY, CDR2 FYNNEI. The CDR3 has 15 amino acids. With V trimmed by 0 bases and J by 4 bases, 2 bases remained unmatched. Template material for amplifying TCR beta CDR3 regions consisted of RNA transcripts. Initially, a first-round RT-PCR of the TCR CDR3 employed the HTBI primer set. In TCRdb, the multiplex PCR reads were re-called with MiXCR into one record per CDR3 protein. Of roughly 420,000 distinct CDR3 sequences in the sample, roughly 14% were seen once.

The V call is TRBV2, the J call TRBJ2-1, with 8 bases lining up with TRBD1. This receptor was identified in a woman in her late teens or twenties with Graves' hyperthyroidism. Sequenced input: blood. This chain's CDR3 is CASSEAYRGYNEQFF. The CDR3 nucleotides read TGTGCCAGCAGTGAAGCATACAGGGGGTACAATGAGCAGTTCTTC.